The 20 T cell receptor beta chains below all came from one sample that was sequenced in a study of Ad26.COV2.S vaccination and SARS-CoV-2 variants. This table comes from immunoSEQ multiplex PCR, and its TCRdb copy is limited to in-frame clones, with some not included. The profile shows approximately 460,000 clones, nearly 90% of them singletons. Described treatment: around 19 received Ad26.COV2.S at low or high dose, single or two shots; about 5 received placebo; per-sample allocation not given. The investigators took samples on day 63 after the first vaccine or placebo injection. Sequences were derived from peripheral blood, sampled in a trial of Ad26.COV2.S vaccine versus placebo. These TCRs come from a person aged 18 to 59 who received the Ad26.COV2.S COVID-19 vaccine or a placebo.

This clone was found once. This chain joins TRBV5-4 and TRBJ2-5; 9 bases agree with TRBD2. CDR1 SGHNT and CDR2 YYREEE come from the germline V gene (reference sequence). With V trimmed by 2 bases and J by 2 bases, 4 bases remained unmatched. The CDR3 has 15 residues. Here the CDR3 reads CASSLAGGIQETQYF. The CDR3, as DNA: TGTGCCAGCAGCTTAGCGGGGGGAATTCAAGAGACCCAGTACTTC.

This chain uses TRBV28 with TRBJ2-1; D unclear. V shed 6 bases and J shed 2 bases, with 14 bases lying between them. The CDR3 contains 15 residues. CDR1 is MDHEN and CDR2 is SYDVKM in the germline V gene. CDR3 coding DNA: TGTGCCAGCAGCCAACAGAGGACCACCTACAATGAGCAGTTCTTC. Residues: CASSQQRTTYNEQFF.

As regards this clone: The same CDR3 also results from other DNA sequences found in this sample. This sequence joins TRBV6-5 and TRBJ1-3; D is uncertain. The CDR3 runs 15 residues. Germline CDR1 reads MNHEY; CDR2 reads SVGAGI. V was trimmed by 3 bases and J by 4 bases, leaving 13 bases between them. CDR3 coding DNA: TGTGCCAGCAGTTATTCCCGGACGGGAGGAAACACCATATATTTT. The encoded protein is CASSYSRTGGNTIYF.

The chain links TRBV6-1 to TRBJ1-5; D gene uncertain. The CDR3 extends over 11 amino acids. CDR1 is MNHNS, CDR2 SASEGT, per germline. Trimming removed 1 base from V and 6 bases from J, with 1 base in between. CDR3 bases: TGTGCCAGCAGTGAAGGTCAGCCCCAGCATTTT. The encoded protein is CASSEGQPQHF.

The gene calls are TRBV6-2 or TRBV6-3 and TRBJ2-5; a possible D gene is TRBD2 (5 bases). There are 14 residues in the CDR3. CDR1 MNHEY and CDR2 SVGEGT come from the germline V gene. Trimming pared 5 bases from V and 2 bases from J, leaving 12 bases between. CDR3 in amino acids: CASSVREAQETQYF. DNA of the CDR3: TGTGCCAGCAGTGTTCGGGAAGCGCAAGAGACCCAGTACTTC.

This chain uses TRBV10-3 with TRBJ2-7; a possible D gene is TRBD1 (6 bases). Trimming removed 4 bases at V and 1 base at J, with 11 bases between. This CDR3 is built from 14 residues. Germline CDR1 is ENHRY and CDR2 is SYGVKD. CDR3 protein: CAISVYGQSYEQYF. The CDR3 nucleotides are TGTGCCATCAGTGTTTACGGACAGTCCTACGAGCAGTACTTC.

This clone was seen only once. The V gene is TRBV12-3 or TRBV12-4, the J gene TRBJ1-1, with D possibly being TRBD1 (5 bases). Trimming left V 6 bases short and J 3 bases short, with 11 bases between. There are 13 residues in the CDR3. CDR3 residues: CASRSQGYTEAFF. The CDR3 coding sequence is TGTGCCAGCAGGTCCCAGGGCTACACTGAAGCTTTCTTT.

The V and J genes are TRBV9 and TRBJ2-7; D is perhaps TRBD1 (6 bases). Germline CDR1 is SGDLS and CDR2 is YYNGEE. The germline V and J ends were trimmed by 3 bases and 4 bases, with 14 bases remaining between them. The CDR3 sequence is 14 residues long. The CDR3: CASSAAGEGYEQYF. CDR3 nucleotides: TGTGCCAGCAGCGCCGCAGGGGAAGGGTACGAGCAGTACTTC.

In DNA, the CDR3 is TGTGCCAGCAGTCCCGCTGGGGGGTCTAGCACAGATACGCAGTATTTT. Its protein is CASSPAGGSSTDTQYF. The V call is TRBV11-3, the J call TRBJ2-3, with D perhaps TRBD2 (6 bases). Germline values: CDR1 SGHNT, CDR2 YENEEA. V was shortened by 6 bases and J by 0 bases, with 16 bases between the two germline ends. The CDR3 is 16 residues long. The whole variable domain, filled in from reference TRBV11-3 and TRBJ2-3, reads EAGVVQSPRYKIIEKKQPVAFWCNPISGHNTLYWYLQNLGQGPELLIRYENEEAVDDSQLPKDRFSAERLKGVDSTLKIQPAELGDSAVYLCASSPAGGSSTDTQYFGPGTRLTVL.

The chain uses TRBV5-1 and TRBJ1-6; 7 nucleotides match TRBD1. The CDR3 is 13 residues long. V was pared by 5 bases and J by 5 bases, with 1 base of the junction left unmatched. Germline loops: CDR1 SGHRS, CDR2 YFSETQ. This CDR3 is CASRGTDNSPLHF. Here the CDR3 DNA reads TGCGCCAGCAGGGGGACAGATAATTCACCCCTCCACTTT.

The rearrangement joins TRBV19 to TRBJ2-5; TRBD1 aligns across 7 bases. The germline CDR1 and CDR2 sequences are LNHDA and SQIVND (reference sequence). The ends lost 4 bases at V and 4 bases at J; junction bases unmatched: 0. The CDR3 spans 12 residues. CDR3 bases: TGTGCCAGTAGTAGACAGGGAGAGACCCAGTACTTC. Translating it yields CASSRQGETQYF.

The chain has TRBV28 and TRBJ2-3; D is perhaps TRBD2 (6 bases). The CDR3 consists of 14 residues. Germline V CDR1 and CDR2: MDHEN, SYDVKM. Trimming took 4 bases from V and 1 from J, leaving 9 bases between them. The CDR3 protein is CASSSGEGTDTQYF. CDR3 DNA: TGTGCCAGCAGTTCCGGGGAGGGCACAGATACGCAGTATTTT.

The table lists this clone with a few counts. This chain connects TRBV23-1 to TRBJ1-2; D call uncertain. Being an ORF, TRBV23-1 has a function that is uncertain. The length of the CDR3 is 20 residues. Trimming took off 8 bases at V and 1 base at J, with 32 bases between the two ends. The CDR3 loop reads CASRLIREIPPLDHNYGYTF. The CDR3 DNA is TGCGCCAGCCGTCTTATCCGGGAGATTCCTCCCCTCGATCATAACTATGGCTACACCTTC.

This chain links TRBV20-1 with TRBJ2-7; 9 bases fit TRBD1. CDR3 length equals 15 residues. Germline V gives CDR1 DFQATT, CDR2 SNEGSKA (reference sequence). V lost 3 bases, J lost 6 bases, and 12 bases stayed unmatched. The CDR3 coding sequence is TGCAGTGCTAGTTCGGGACAGGGTGATTTGCGCGAGCAGTACTTC. Protein product: CSASSGQGDLREQYF.

This rearrangement joins TRBV30 to TRBJ2-2; D not resolved. Germline values: CDR1 GTSNPN, CDR2 SVGIG (reference sequence). The CDR3 has 14 residues. V lost 4 bases, J lost 2 bases, and 11 bases lay in between. The CDR3 nucleotides are TGTGCCTGGAAAGTGTCCGGAAACACCGGGGAGCTGTTTTTT. It specifies CAWKVSGNTGELFF.

Of note for this clone: This sample also contains other DNA sequences that code for the same CDR3. The rearrangement joins TRBV27 to TRBJ2-6; D not certain. The CDR3 has 15 residues. Between the trimmed V and J ends, which lost 4 bases and 0 bases, there was a span of 7 bases. Germline lookup yields CDR1 MNHEY and CDR2 SMNVEV (reference sequence). The CDR3 loop reads CASSSSRSGANVLTF. The CDR3 DNA reads TGTGCCAGCAGTTCGTCTCGCTCTGGGGCCAACGTCCTGACTTTC.

This clone was recorded a few times. The chain has TRBV19 and TRBJ2-7; TRBD1 matches at 8 bases. Germline V lookup: CDR1 LNHDA, CDR2 SQIVND (reference sequence). This CDR3 region has 16 residues. Germline trimming cut 2 bases from V and 4 bases from J; bases unmatched to any gene: 10. CDR3 residues: CASSITGTGVLYEQYF. The CDR3 nucleotides read TGTGCCAGTAGTATAACCGGGACAGGAGTCCTTTACGAGCAGTACTTC.

The sample holds one count of this clone. This sequence joins TRBV29-1 and TRBJ2-7; 9 positions agree with TRBD1. The CDR3 consists of 14 residues. The J segment lost 3 bases and the V segment lost 4 bases, leaving 7 bases of the junction unmatched. Germline V gene data show CDR1 as SQVTM and CDR2 as ANQGSEA. The CDR3, as DNA: TGCAGCGTTGTGAATCGGGGACAGGGCTACGAGCAGTACTTC. Translation gives CSVVNRGQGYEQYF.

V and J are TRBV7-9 and TRBJ2-7; TRBD1 matches 9 bases. V lost 5 bases and J lost 5; bases outside the gene matches: 13. The CDR3 has 16 amino acids. CDR1 is SEHNR, CDR2 FQNEAQ, per germline (reference sequence). Here the CDR3 reads CASSQTRTGVVNEQYF. The CDR3, as DNA: TGTGCCAGCAGCCAAACGAGGACAGGGGTTGTCAACGAGCAGTACTTC.

The chain joins TRBV19 to TRBJ1-2; 7 bases match TRBD1. Germline CDR1 is LNHDA and CDR2 is SQIVND (reference sequence). This CDR3 is built from 15 residues. V shed 6 bases, J shed 7 bases, and the junction held 14 bases outside the gene matches. This CDR3 reads CASSQKQGVFSGYTF. CDR3 bases: TGTGCCAGTAGCCAAAAGCAGGGGGTTTTTTCTGGCTACACCTTC.